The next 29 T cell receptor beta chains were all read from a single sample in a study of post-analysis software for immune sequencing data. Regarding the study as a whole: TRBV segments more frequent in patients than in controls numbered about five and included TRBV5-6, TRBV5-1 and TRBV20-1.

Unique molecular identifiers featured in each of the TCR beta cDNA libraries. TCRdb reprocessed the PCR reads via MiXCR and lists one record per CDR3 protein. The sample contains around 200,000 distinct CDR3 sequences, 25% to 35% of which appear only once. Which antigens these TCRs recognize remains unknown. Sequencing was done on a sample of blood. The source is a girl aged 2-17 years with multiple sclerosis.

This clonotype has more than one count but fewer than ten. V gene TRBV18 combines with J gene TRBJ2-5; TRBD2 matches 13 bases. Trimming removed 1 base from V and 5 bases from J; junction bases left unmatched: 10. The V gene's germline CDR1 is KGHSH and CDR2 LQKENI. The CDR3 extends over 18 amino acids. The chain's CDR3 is CASSPLPLTSGGLETQYF. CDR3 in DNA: TGTGCCAGCTCACCACTCCCCCTGACTAGCGGGGGGCTGGAGACCCAGTACTTC.

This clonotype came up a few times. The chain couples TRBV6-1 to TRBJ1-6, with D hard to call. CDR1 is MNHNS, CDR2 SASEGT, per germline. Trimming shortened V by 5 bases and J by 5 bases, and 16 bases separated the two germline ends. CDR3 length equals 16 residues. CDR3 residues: CASSIQAELNNSPLHF. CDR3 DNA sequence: TGTGCCAGCAGTATTCAGGCAGAACTAAATAATTCACCCCTCCACTTT.

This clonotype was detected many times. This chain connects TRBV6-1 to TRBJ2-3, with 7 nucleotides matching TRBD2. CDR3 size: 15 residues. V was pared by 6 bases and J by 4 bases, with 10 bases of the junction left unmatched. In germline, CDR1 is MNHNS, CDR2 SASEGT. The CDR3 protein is CASRAGAGVADTQYF. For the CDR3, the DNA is TGTGCCAGCAGGGCCGGCGCGGGGGTGGCAGATACGCAGTATTTT.

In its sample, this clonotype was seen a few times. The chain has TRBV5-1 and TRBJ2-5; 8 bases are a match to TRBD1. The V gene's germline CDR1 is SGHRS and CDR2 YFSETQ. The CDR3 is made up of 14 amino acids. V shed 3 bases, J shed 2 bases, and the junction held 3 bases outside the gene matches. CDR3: CASSSGQGQETQYF. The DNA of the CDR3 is TGCGCCAGCAGCTCAGGACAGGGACAAGAGACCCAGTACTTC. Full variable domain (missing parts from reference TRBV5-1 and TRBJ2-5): KAGVTQTPRYLIKTRGQQVTLSCSPISGHRSVSWYQQTPGQGLQFLFEYFSETQRNKGNFPGRFSGRQFSNSRSEMNVSTLELGDSALYLCASSSGQGQETQYFGPGTRLLVL.

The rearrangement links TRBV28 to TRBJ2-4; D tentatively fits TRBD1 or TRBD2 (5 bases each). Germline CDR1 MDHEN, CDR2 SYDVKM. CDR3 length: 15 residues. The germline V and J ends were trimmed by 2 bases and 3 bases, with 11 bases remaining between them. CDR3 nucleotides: TGTGCCAGCAGTTTAAGGGGCGCGGGCAAAAACATTCAGTACTTC. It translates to CASSLRGAGKNIQYF.

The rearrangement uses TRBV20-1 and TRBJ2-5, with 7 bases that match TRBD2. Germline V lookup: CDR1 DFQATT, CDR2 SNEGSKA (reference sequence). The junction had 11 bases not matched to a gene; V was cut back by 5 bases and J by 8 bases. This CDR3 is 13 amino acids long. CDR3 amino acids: CSAHIPSGATQYF. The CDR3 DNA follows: TGCAGTGCTCATATTCCTAGCGGTGCAACCCAGTACTTC.

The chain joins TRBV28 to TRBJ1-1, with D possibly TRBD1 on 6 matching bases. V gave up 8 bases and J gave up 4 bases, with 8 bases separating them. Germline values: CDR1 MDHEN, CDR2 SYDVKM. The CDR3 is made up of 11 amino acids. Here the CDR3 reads CASQQGTEAFF. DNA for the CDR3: TGTGCCAGCCAACAGGGCACTGAAGCTTTCTTT. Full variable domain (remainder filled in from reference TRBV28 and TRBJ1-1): DVKVTQSSRYLVKRTGEKVFLECVQDMDHENMFWYRQDPGLGLRLIYFSYDVKMKEKGDIPEGYSVSREKKERFSLILESASTNQTSMYLCASQQGTEAFFGQGTRLTVV.

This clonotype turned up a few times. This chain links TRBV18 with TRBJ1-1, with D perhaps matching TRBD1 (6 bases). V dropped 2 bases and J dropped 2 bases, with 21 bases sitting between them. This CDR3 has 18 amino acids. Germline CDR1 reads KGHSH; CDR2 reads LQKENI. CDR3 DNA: TGTGCCAGCTCACCAACCGGGAGGCCCGGGGGCGTAAACACTGAAGCTTTCTTT. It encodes CASSPTGRPGGVNTEAFF.

The CDR3 region has the DNA TGTGCCAGCTCAGAGGGATTCCCTAACTATGGCTACACCTTC. This gives the protein CASSEGFPNYGYTF. V is TRBV18 and J is TRBJ1-2; D unresolved. Germline V lookup: CDR1 KGHSH, CDR2 LQKENI. V lost 5 bases and J lost 0, with 10 bases in between. The CDR3 runs 14 residues.

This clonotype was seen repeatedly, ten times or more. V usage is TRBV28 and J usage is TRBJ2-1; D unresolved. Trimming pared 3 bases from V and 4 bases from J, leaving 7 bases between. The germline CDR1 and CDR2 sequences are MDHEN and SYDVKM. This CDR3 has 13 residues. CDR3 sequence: CASSFTGYNEQFF. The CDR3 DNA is TGTGCCAGCAGTTTCACTGGTTACAATGAGCAGTTCTTC.

The CDR3 region has the DNA TGTGCCAGCAGCCAAGCAGAGGGGTGGTCAGATACGCAGTATTTT. It codes for CASSQAEGWSDTQYF. The chain combines TRBV14 with TRBJ2-3; D tentatively fits TRBD1 or TRBD2 (5 bases each). CDR3 length: 15 residues. Germline V lookup: CDR1 SGHDN, CDR2 FVKESK. V was trimmed by 1 base and J by 4 bases, leaving 12 bases between them.

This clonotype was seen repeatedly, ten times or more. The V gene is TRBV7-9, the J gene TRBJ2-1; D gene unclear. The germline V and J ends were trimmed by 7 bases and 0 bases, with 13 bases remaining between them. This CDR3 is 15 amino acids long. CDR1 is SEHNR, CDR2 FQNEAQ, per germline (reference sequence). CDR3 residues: CASTPSGSSYNEQFF. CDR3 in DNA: TGTGCCAGCACCCCGAGTGGTAGCTCCTACAATGAGCAGTTCTTC.

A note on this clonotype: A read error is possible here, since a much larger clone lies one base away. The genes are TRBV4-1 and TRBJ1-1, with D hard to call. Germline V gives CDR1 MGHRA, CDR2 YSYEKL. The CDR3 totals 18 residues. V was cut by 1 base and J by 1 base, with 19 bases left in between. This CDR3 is CASSQVLSMRRANTEAFF. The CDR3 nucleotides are TGCGCCAGCAGCCAAGTCCTCTCGATGAGGCGGGCGAACACTGAAGCTTTCTTT.

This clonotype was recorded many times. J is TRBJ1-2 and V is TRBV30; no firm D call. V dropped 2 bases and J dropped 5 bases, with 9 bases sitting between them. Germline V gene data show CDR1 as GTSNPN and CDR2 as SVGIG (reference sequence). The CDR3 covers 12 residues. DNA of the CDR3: TGTGCCTGGAGTAGAGGGAGGTATGGCTACACCTTC. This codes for CAWSRGRYGYTF. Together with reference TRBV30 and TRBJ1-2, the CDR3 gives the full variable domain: SQTIHQWPATLVQPVGSPLSLECTVEGTSNPNLYWYRQAAGRGLQLLFYSVGIGQISSEVPQNLSASRPQDRQFILSSKKLLLSDSGFYLCAWSRGRYGYTFGSGTRLTVV.

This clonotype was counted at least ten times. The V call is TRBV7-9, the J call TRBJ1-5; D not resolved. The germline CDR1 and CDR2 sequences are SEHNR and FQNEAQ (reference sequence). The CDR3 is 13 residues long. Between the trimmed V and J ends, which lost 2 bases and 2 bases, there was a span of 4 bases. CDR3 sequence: CASSLSGNQPQHF. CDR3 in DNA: TGTGCCAGCAGCTTATCCGGCAATCAGCCCCAGCATTTT. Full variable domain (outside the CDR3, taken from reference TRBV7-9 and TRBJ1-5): DTGVSQNPRHKITKRGQNVTFRCDPISEHNRLYWYRQTLGQGPEFLTYFQNEAQLEKSRLLSDRFSAERPKGSFSTLEIQRTEQGDSAMYLCASSLSGNQPQHFGDGTRLSIL.

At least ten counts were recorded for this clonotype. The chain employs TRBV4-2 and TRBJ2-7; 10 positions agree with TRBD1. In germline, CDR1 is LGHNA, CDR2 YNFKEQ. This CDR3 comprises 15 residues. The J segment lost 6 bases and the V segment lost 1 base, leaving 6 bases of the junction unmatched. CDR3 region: CASSQVGQGGSEQYF. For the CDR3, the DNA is TGTGCCAGCAGCCAAGTTGGACAGGGGGGATCCGAGCAGTACTTC.

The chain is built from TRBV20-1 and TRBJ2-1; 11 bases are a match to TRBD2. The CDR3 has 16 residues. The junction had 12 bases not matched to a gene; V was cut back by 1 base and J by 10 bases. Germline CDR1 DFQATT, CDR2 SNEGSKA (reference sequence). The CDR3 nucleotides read TGCAGTGCTAGAGGGGCTAGCGGGAGGTCGAGGGGCGAGCAGTTCTTC. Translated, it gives CSARGASGRSRGEQFF.

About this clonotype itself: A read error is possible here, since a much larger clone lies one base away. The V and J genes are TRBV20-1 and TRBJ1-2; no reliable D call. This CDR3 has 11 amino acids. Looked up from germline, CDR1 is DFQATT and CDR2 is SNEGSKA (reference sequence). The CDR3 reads CSYQVNYGYTF. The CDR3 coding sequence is TGCAGCTACCAGGTCAACTATGGCTACACCTTC.

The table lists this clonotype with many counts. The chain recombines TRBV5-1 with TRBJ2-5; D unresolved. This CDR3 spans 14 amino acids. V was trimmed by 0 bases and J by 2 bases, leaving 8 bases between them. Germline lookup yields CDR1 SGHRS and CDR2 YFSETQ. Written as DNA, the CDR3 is TGCGCCAGCAGCTTGGCCGGCCCACAAGAGACCCAGTACTTC. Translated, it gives CASSLAGPQETQYF.

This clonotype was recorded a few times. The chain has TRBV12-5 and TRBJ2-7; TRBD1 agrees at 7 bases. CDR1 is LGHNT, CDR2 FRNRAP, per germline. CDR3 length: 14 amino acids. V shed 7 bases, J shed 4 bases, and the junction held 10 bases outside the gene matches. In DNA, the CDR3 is TGTGCTAGTGAAACGGGACAGCCACCTTACGAGCAGTACTTC. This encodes CASETGQPPYEQYF.

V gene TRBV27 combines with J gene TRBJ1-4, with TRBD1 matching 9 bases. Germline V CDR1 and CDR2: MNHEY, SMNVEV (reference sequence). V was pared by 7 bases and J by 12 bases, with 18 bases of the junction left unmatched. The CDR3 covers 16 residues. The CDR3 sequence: CASTSGTGTGPYELFF. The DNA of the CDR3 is TGTGCCAGCACCTCTGGAACGGGGACAGGGCCCTACGAACTGTTTTTT.

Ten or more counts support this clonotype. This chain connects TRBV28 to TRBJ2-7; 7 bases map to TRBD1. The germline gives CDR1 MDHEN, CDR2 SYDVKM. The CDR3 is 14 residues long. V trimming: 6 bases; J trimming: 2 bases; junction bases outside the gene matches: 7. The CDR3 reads CASSLTGTAYEQYF. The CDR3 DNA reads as TGTGCCAGCAGCCTAACAGGGACAGCCTACGAGCAGTACTTC.

The CDR3 nucleotides read TGTGCCAGCAGTCACAGGACTAGCGGGGGGTCGAACACCGGGGAGCTGTTTTTT. Translating it yields CASSHRTSGGSNTGELFF. The chain recombines TRBV12-3 or TRBV12-4 with TRBJ2-2, with TRBD2 matching 14 bases. CDR3 length: 18 amino acids. After removal of 5 bases from V and 0 bases from J, the junction contained 5 bases not matched to a gene.

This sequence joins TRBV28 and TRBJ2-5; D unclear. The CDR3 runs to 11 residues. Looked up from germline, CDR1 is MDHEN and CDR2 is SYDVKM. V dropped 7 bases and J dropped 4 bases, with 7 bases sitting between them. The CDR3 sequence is CASMAPETQYF. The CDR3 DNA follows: TGTGCCAGCATGGCCCCAGAGACCCAGTACTTC.

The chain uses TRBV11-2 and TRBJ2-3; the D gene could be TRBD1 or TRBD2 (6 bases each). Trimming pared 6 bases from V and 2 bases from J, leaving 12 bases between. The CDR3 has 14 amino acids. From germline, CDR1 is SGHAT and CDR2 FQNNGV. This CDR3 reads CASREGGLTDTQYF. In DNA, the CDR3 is TGTGCCAGCAGAGAGGGGGGACTCACAGATACGCAGTATTTT.

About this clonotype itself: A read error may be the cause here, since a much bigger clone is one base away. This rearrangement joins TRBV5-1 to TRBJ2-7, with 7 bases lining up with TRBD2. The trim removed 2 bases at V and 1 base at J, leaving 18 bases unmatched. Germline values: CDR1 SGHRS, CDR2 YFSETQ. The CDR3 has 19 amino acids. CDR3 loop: CASSLKLLGAGEPSYEQYF. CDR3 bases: TGCGCCAGCAGCTTAAAACTCCTAGGTGCGGGAGAACCATCCTACGAGCAGTACTTC.

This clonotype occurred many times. The CDR3 is CASSPLYNEQFF. In nucleotides, the CDR3 is TGTGCCAGCAGCCCACTTTACAATGAGCAGTTCTTC. The J gene is TRBJ2-1, the V gene TRBV5-6, with D unresolved. V lost 4 bases to trimming and J lost 4 bases, with 6 bases between them. The CDR3 loop spans 12 amino acids. Germline values: CDR1 SGHDT, CDR2 YYEEEE.

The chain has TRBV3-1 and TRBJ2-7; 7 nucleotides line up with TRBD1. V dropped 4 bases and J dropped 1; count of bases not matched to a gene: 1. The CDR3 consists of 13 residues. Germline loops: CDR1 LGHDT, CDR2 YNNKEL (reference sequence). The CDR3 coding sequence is TGTGCCAGCAGCCCGGACAGGTCCTACGAGCAGTACTTC. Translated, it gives CASSPDRSYEQYF.

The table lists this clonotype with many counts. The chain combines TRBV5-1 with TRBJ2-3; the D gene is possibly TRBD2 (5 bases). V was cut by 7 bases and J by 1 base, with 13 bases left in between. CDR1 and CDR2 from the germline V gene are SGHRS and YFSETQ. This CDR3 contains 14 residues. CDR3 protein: CASERLAGTDTQYF. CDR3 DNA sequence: TGCGCCAGCGAGCGGCTAGCCGGCACAGATACGCAGTATTTT.